This T cell receptor beta chain was identified during a study of PD-1 blockade in classical Hodgkin lymphoma. The time point was: newly diagnosed, previously untreated cHL patient sample. Purified CD4+ T cells were obtained from thawed PBMCs through magnetic negative selection. Whole-study findings and limits: What drove the repertoire differences, possibly disease activity or prior therapy, has not been defined.

As to this clone: Its specificity is unknown.

The assay was immunoSEQ multiplex PCR, and TCRdb's table has in-frame clones only and misses some. This table holds around 32,000 clones, about nine tenths found once. There are 17 residues in the CDR3. The junction had 16 bases not matched to a gene; V was cut back by 4 bases and J by 4 bases. CDR1 is SGHRS, CDR2 YFSETQ, per germline. This chain links TRBV5-1 with TRBJ1-2, with 7 positions matching TRBD1. Sequencing input: CD4+ T cells from blood. This TCR was recovered from a human donor with classical Hodgkin lymphoma. CDR3 loop: CASSISTGTDRSYGYTF. DNA for the CDR3: TGCGCCAGCAGCATATCGACAGGGACGGATCGTAGCTATGGCTACACCTTC.